Below, one T cell receptor beta chain is given with its context. Authors of the study amplified TCR beta CDR3 regions from RNA transcripts. Carried out on the TCR CDR3, a first-round RT-PCR used the HTBI primer set. TCRdb ran MiXCR on the multiplex PCR reads and lists one entry per CDR3 protein. The profile covers hundreds of thousands of distinct CDR3 sequences, with approximately 14% appearing a single time and less than 15% taken by the ten largest. The sample originates from a study of T cells in Graves' hyperthyroidism and ophthalmopathy. The CDR3 runs 14 residues. Trimming took 5 bases from V and 4 from J; bases not matched to a gene: 5. Germline CDR1 and CDR2: SEHNR and FQNEAQ (reference sequence). Each diagnosis was grounded in clinical symptoms, serum thyroxine and TRAb, thyroid ultrasound, and orbital computed tomography.

The source is a man aged 18 to 35 with Graves' ophthalmopathy. The V call is TRBV7-9, the J call TRBJ1-2; 9 nucleotides align to TRBD1. Sequencing was done on a sample of blood. For the CDR3, the DNA is TGTGCCAGCAGCCAGGCACAGGGGGCCTATGGCTACACCTTC. Translated, it gives CASSQAQGAYGYTF.